The entry that follows covers one T cell receptor (beta chain) sequence. The sample has other DNA sequences that encode this CDR3 too. This specimen comes from a study of cytomegalovirus exposure and HLA in healthy donors. At the level of the study: The roughly 130 validation repertoires used the same platform as the roughly 670 first-cohort repertoires (as reported by a later analysis).

Data came from immunoSEQ multiplex PCR; TCRdb stores just in-frame clones and leaves some out. Of 220,000 or so clones in the sample, around 87% are singletons; the top ten hold roughly 2%. The CDR3 consists of 14 residues. V lost 2 bases, J lost 2 bases, and 0 bases stayed unmatched. Germline lookup yields CDR1 MNHEY and CDR2 SMNVEV (reference sequence). The chain carries TRBV27 and TRBJ2-1; TRBD2 agrees at 7 bases. The clonotype comes from a woman aged 18-29 years in good health and CMV-seropositive. The sample taken for sequencing was PBMCs. CDR3 residues: CASSLGGAYNEQFF. CDR3 sequence (DNA): TGTGCCAGCAGTTTAGGGGGGGCCTACAATGAGCAGTTCTTC.